This passage covers 31 T cell receptor beta chains from one sample sequenced in a study of blood T cell repertoires in COVID-19. Measured with immunoSEQ multiplex PCR; TCRdb has only the in-frame clones, and not every one. The table has some 120,000 clones, over 80% seen once. What was sequenced was peripheral blood. The receptors stem from a man in his thirties or forties with acute or convalescent COVID-19.

This chain links TRBV29-1 with TRBJ2-3, with 12 bases that match TRBD2. The CDR3 has 15 residues. The V segment lost 6 bases and the J segment 3 bases; nucleotides outside the gene matches: 7. From germline, CDR1 is SQVTM and CDR2 ANQGSEA. For the CDR3, the DNA is TGCAGCGTACGCAGGACTAGCGGGATTACAGATACGCAGTATTTT. It is translated as CSVRRTSGITDTQYF.

This chain links TRBV5-6 with TRBJ2-3; TRBD2 matches 8 bases. The CDR3 is made up of 15 amino acids. Germline V gives CDR1 SGHDT, CDR2 YYEEEE. V was pared by 3 bases and J by 0 bases, with 3 bases of the junction left unmatched. CDR3 amino acids: CASSSLAGSTDTQYF. The CDR3 nucleotides read TGTGCCAGCAGCTCGCTAGCGGGTAGCACAGATACGCAGTATTTT.

The chain couples TRBV19 to TRBJ2-4, with TRBD2 matching 14 bases. CDR3 length: 14 amino acids. J was trimmed by 9 bases and V by 7 bases; bases with no gene match: 5. Germline CDR1 and CDR2: LNHDA and SQIVND (reference sequence). This CDR3 is CASKGGLAGAIQYF. DNA for the CDR3: TGTGCCAGTAAGGGGGGACTAGCGGGAGCCATTCAGTACTTC. Full variable domain (missing parts from reference TRBV19 and TRBJ2-4): DGGITQSPKYLFRKEGQNVTLSCEQNLNHDAMYWYRQDPGQGLRLIYYSQIVNDFQKGDIAEGYSVSREKKESFPLTVTSAQKNPTAFYLCASKGGLAGAIQYFGAGTRLSVL.

J is TRBJ2-5 and V is TRBV3-1 (or the pseudogene TRBV3-2); possibly TRBD2 for D (6 bases). The germline V and J ends were trimmed by 4 bases and 5 bases, with 14 bases remaining between them. This CDR3 contains 14 residues. Per the germline V gene, CDR1 is LGHDT and CDR2 is YNNKEL (reference sequence). The CDR3 protein is CASSLSGRGETQYF. CDR3 coding DNA: TGTGCCAGCAGCCTGAGCGGGCGAGGGGAGACCCAGTACTTC.

The rearrangement links TRBV5-3 to TRBJ2-5; TRBD2 agrees at 8 bases. TRBV5-3 is noted as an ORF with a role that remains uncertain. Germline trimming cut 4 bases from V and 0 bases from J; bases unmatched to any gene: 5. This CDR3 comprises 15 residues. The CDR3 spells CARSETSEYQETQYF. The CDR3 nucleotides read TGTGCCAGAAGCGAGACTAGCGAGTACCAAGAGACCCAGTACTTC.

In its sample, this clone was seen once. This rearrangement joins TRBV4-2 to TRBJ2-2, with TRBD1 identical over 8 bases. Unmatched junction bases numbered 9, after V lost 4 bases and J lost 5 bases. CDR3 length equals 16 residues. The germline V gene has CDR1 LGHNA and CDR2 YNFKEQ. As DNA, the CDR3 is TGTGCCAGCAGCCGGGCGACTACAGGGGGAACCGGGGAGCTGTTTTTT. This gives the protein CASSRATTGGTGELFF.

This clone was seen a single time. The chain has TRBV19 and TRBJ1-2; 9 bases are shared with TRBD1. V trimming: 5 bases; J trimming: 4 bases; junction bases outside the gene matches: 5. The germline gives CDR1 LNHDA, CDR2 SQIVND (reference sequence). The CDR3 has 14 amino acids. CDR3 protein: CASSGQGRFYGYTF. CDR3 sequence (DNA): TGTGCCAGTAGTGGACAGGGGCGGTTCTATGGCTACACCTTC.

In its sample, this clone was seen once. This chain links TRBV6-4 with TRBJ2-1; D might be TRBD2 (6 bases). V was pared by 0 bases and J by 7 bases, with 16 bases between. Germline V gives CDR1 MRHNA, CDR2 SNTAGT. The CDR3 consists of 16 residues. CDR3 in DNA: TGTGCCAGCAGTGACTCGGGGGGAGTCCCCTGGAATGAGCAGTTCTTC. Amino acids: CASSDSGGVPWNEQFF.

This chain connects TRBV6-6 to TRBJ2-1, with a tentative D call TRBD1 (5 bases). V lost 5 bases and J lost 4, with 18 bases in between. Germline V lookup: CDR1 MNHNY, CDR2 SVGAGI (reference sequence). CDR3 length: 16 amino acids. This CDR3 reads CASSKDISRGYNEQFF. The CDR3 coding sequence is TGTGCCAGCAGTAAGGACATCTCGAGAGGTTACAATGAGCAGTTCTTC.

The chain couples TRBV10-2 to TRBJ1-5; D gene unclear. V lost 0 bases to trimming and J lost 4 bases, with 16 bases between them. Germline V gene data show CDR1 as WSHSY and CDR2 as SAAADI. This CDR3 has 17 amino acids. CDR3 sequence reads: CASSESKSGLRNQPQHF. In DNA, the CDR3 is TGCGCCAGCAGTGAGTCGAAGTCTGGGTTGAGGAATCAGCCCCAGCATTTT.

The rearrangement links TRBV6-5 to TRBJ2-7, with D possibly TRBD1 on 7 matching bases. The length of the CDR3 is 15 residues. V lost 5 bases and J lost 5, with 19 bases in between. Germline loops: CDR1 MNHEY, CDR2 SVGAGI. CDR3 in DNA: TGTGCCAGCAGTAGCCCCCAACAGGGGAGGCACGAGCAGTACTTC. As protein: CASSSPQQGRHEQYF.

The chain employs TRBV7-6 and TRBJ2-3, with 7 bases fitting TRBD2. The germline gives CDR1 SGHVS, CDR2 FNYEAQ. The CDR3 has 18 amino acids. V was pared by 3 bases and J by 7 bases, with 19 bases of the junction left unmatched. The CDR3 DNA is TGTGCCAGCAGCTTCGGGATCGCGGCGGAGGAAAGCGGGAATACGCAGTATTTT. Translated: CASSFGIAAEESGNTQYF. Together with reference TRBV7-6 and TRBJ2-3, the CDR3 gives the full variable domain: GAGVSQSPRYKVTKRGQDVALRCDPISGHVSLYWYRQALGQGPEFLTYFNYEAQQDKSGLPNDRFSAERPEGSISTLTIQRTEQRDSAMYRCASSFGIAAEESGNTQYFGPGTRLTVL.

The chain uses TRBV18 and TRBJ2-1; D ambiguous. V lost 0 bases and J 0 bases, leaving 3 bases between the germline ends. CDR1 is KGHSH, CDR2 LQKENI, per germline. The CDR3 is 14 amino acids. CDR3 amino acids: CASSPPSSYNEQFF. CDR3 DNA: TGTGCCAGCTCACCACCGAGCTCCTACAATGAGCAGTTCTTC.

The J gene is TRBJ2-1, the V gene TRBV5-6; 10 bases are a match to TRBD1. This CDR3 has 15 amino acids. The germline gives CDR1 SGHDT, CDR2 YYEEEE. V lost 4 bases, J lost 7 bases, and 8 bases stayed unmatched. In DNA, the CDR3 is TGTGCCAGCAGCACCGGGACAGGGGCAGGTAATGAGCAGTTCTTC. Protein product: CASSTGTGAGNEQFF.

The chain carries TRBV19 and TRBJ2-2; 8 bases are shared with TRBD1. Germline V CDR1 and CDR2: LNHDA, SQIVND (reference sequence). The CDR3 is 17 amino acids. V shed 2 bases, J shed 3 bases, and the junction held 8 bases outside the gene matches. The CDR3 protein is CASSIRAGGGYTGELFF. CDR3 coding DNA: TGTGCCAGTAGTATACGGGCAGGGGGCGGGTACACCGGGGAGCTGTTTTTT. Filled out from reference TRBV19 and TRBJ2-2, the complete variable domain reads DGGITQSPKYLFRKEGQNVTLSCEQNLNHDAMYWYRQDPGQGLRLIYYSQIVNDFQKGDIAEGYSVSREKKESFPLTVTSAQKNPTAFYLCASSIRAGGGYTGELFFGEGSRLTVL.

This chain connects TRBV14 to TRBJ2-7, with a tentative D call TRBD1 (6 bases). V shed 1 base and J shed 11 bases, with 18 bases lying between them. Germline values: CDR1 SGHDN, CDR2 FVKESK. The CDR3 length is 14 residues. CDR3 sequence (DNA): TGTGCCAGCAGCCAAGGGCACTTAGGGGGTGAAAAGTACTTC. It is translated as CASSQGHLGGEKYF.

This chain uses TRBV18 with TRBJ1-5, with 7 bases matching TRBD1. Germline CDR1 is KGHSH and CDR2 is LQKENI. J gave up 2 bases and V 2 bases, and 0 bases lay outside the gene matches. The CDR3 runs 14 residues. Written as DNA, the CDR3 is TGTGCCAGCTCACCAGACAGGGGCAATCAGCCCCAGCATTTT. Protein: CASSPDRGNQPQHF.

The chain has TRBV18 and TRBJ1-3; D remains unclear. This CDR3 contains 17 residues. The V gene lost 4 bases and the J gene lost 4 bases, with 20 bases spanning the gap. Germline CDR1 KGHSH, CDR2 LQKENI. CDR3 region: CASSRLAPGTSGNTIYF. The CDR3, as DNA: TGTGCCAGCTCACGATTGGCACCGGGAACCTCCGGAAACACCATATATTTT.

The chain uses TRBV24-1 and TRBJ1-5; D is unclear. The CDR3 is 15 amino acids. V lost 3 bases, J lost 2 bases, and 10 bases lay in between. The germline gives CDR1 KGHDR, CDR2 SFDVKD. The chain's CDR3 is CATSDPRVGNQPQHF. The CDR3 bases are TGTGCCACCAGTGATCCCCGCGTTGGCAATCAGCCCCAGCATTTT.

The chain couples TRBV13 to TRBJ1-4; TRBD1 aligns across 9 bases. With V trimmed by 5 bases and J by 4 bases, 5 bases remained unmatched. In germline, CDR1 is PRHDT, CDR2 FYEKMQ (reference sequence). The CDR3 has 15 amino acids. CDR3 sequence: CASSKRTGVNEKLFF. DNA for the CDR3: TGTGCCAGCAGCAAAAGGACAGGGGTTAATGAAAAACTGTTTTTT.

V gene TRBV7-3 combines with J gene TRBJ2-5, with 7 bases lining up with TRBD1. CDR3 size: 15 residues. The ends lost 0 bases at V and 5 bases at J; junction bases unmatched: 6. Germline V lookup: CDR1 SGHTA, CDR2 FQGTGA. This chain's CDR3 is CASSLTGGALETQYF. For the CDR3, the DNA is TGTGCCAGCAGCTTAACAGGGGGCGCCTTGGAGACCCAGTACTTC. The entire variable domain, with the rest obtained from reference TRBV7-3 and TRBJ2-5, is as follows: GAGVSQTPSNKVTEKGKYVELRCDPISGHTALYWYRQSLGQGPEFLIYFQGTGAADDSGLPNDRFFAVRPEGSVSTLKIQRTERGDSAVYLCASSLTGGALETQYFGPGTRLLVL.

J is TRBJ2-5 and V is TRBV30; D gene uncertain. This CDR3 spans 12 amino acids. CDR1 GTSNPN and CDR2 SVGIG come from the germline V gene (reference sequence). Trimming removed 2 bases at V and 1 base at J, with 5 bases between. DNA for the CDR3: TGTGCCTGGAGTAGAGTCCAAGAGACCCAGTACTTC. Protein: CAWSRVQETQYF.

This clone was observed a single time. The CDR3 loop is CASSSGTGHGYTF. The CDR3 region has the DNA TGTGCCAGCAGTAGCGGGACCGGGCATGGCTACACCTTC. The chain joins TRBV6-5 to TRBJ1-2; weak D call: TRBD1 (5 bases). V was pared by 5 bases and J by 6 bases, with 13 bases between. The CDR3 runs to 13 residues. The germline V gene encodes CDR1 MNHEY and CDR2 SVGAGI.

The chain is built from TRBV2 and TRBJ2-5, with 12 bases identical to TRBD2. Germline CDR1 SNHLY, CDR2 FYNNEI. The CDR3 extends over 16 amino acids. The V segment lost 3 bases and the J segment 8 bases; nucleotides outside the gene matches: 10. The CDR3 DNA reads TGTGCCAGCAGTGAGGCCGGGCTAGCGGGGGGGGCAACCCAGTACTTC. This sequence encodes CASSEAGLAGGATQYF.

The table lists this clone with a count of one. A much bigger clone sits one base away, suggesting this may be a read error. Other DNA sequences in the sample encode the same CDR3. This sequence joins TRBV27 and TRBJ2-7; 7 positions agree with TRBD1. With V trimmed by 6 bases and J by 0 bases, 2 bases remained unmatched. Looked up from germline, CDR1 is MNHEY and CDR2 is SMNVEV (reference sequence). The CDR3 consists of 13 residues. In DNA form, the CDR3 reads TGTGCCAGCAGGAGACAGGGCTCCTACGAGCAGTACTTC. It yields the protein CASRRQGSYEQYF.

The chain combines TRBV6-1 with TRBJ2-5, with D possibly being TRBD1 (5 bases). Per germline, CDR1 MNHNS and CDR2 SASEGT. CDR3 length equals 13 residues. The V gene lost 1 base and the J gene lost 5 bases, with 8 bases spanning the gap. Here the CDR3 reads CASSEGNRETQYF. In DNA form, the CDR3 reads TGTGCCAGCAGTGAAGGGAACAGGGAGACCCAGTACTTC.

This chain links TRBV27 with TRBJ1-3, with D possibly matching TRBD1 (6 bases). Germline V CDR1 and CDR2: MNHEY, SMNVEV (reference sequence). CDR3 length: 15 amino acids. Trimming removed 5 bases from V and 3 bases from J, with 14 bases in between. CDR3 in DNA: TGTGCCAGCAGTCCCCGCGGGGGGCATGGAAACACCATATATTTT. Encoded protein: CASSPRGGHGNTIYF.

V usage is TRBV4-3 and J usage is TRBJ1-3; tentative D call: TRBD1 (6 bases). CDR3 length equals 18 residues. V shed 4 bases and J shed 4 bases, with 23 bases lying between them. Germline values: CDR1 LGHNA, CDR2 YSLEER. CDR3 DNA sequence: TGCGCCAGCAGCCCACAGTGGAGGGGGGGCGGACAAGGAAACACCATATATTTT. The encoded protein is CASSPQWRGGGQGNTIYF.

CDR3 sequence (DNA): TGTGCCAGTAGGAACACAGGGACTGGAAACACCATATATTTT. Translated, it gives CASRNTGTGNTIYF. J is TRBJ1-3 and V is TRBV19; TRBD1 might be the D (6 bases). Germline V gives CDR1 LNHDA, CDR2 SQIVND (reference sequence). The CDR3 contains 14 residues. Trimming removed 6 bases from V and 2 bases from J, with 11 bases in between. Supplemented by reference TRBV19 and TRBJ1-3, the full variable domain reads DGGITQSPKYLFRKEGQNVTLSCEQNLNHDAMYWYRQDPGQGLRLIYYSQIVNDFQKGDIAEGYSVSREKKESFPLTVTSAQKNPTAFYLCASRNTGTGNTIYFGEGSWLTVV.

The J gene is TRBJ1-6, the V gene TRBV5-1; D ambiguous. From germline, CDR1 is SGHRS and CDR2 YFSETQ. The ends were cut back, 0 bases at V and 10 bases at J, with 11 bases in the middle. This CDR3 region has 14 residues. In DNA form, the CDR3 reads TGCGCCAGCAGCTTGGAGGGCCAGCGGTCACCCCTCCACTTT. As protein: CASSLEGQRSPLHF.

The chain employs TRBV11-2 and TRBJ1-4; no definite D call. From germline, CDR1 is SGHAT and CDR2 FQNNGV. CDR3 size: 15 residues. Trimming took off 1 base at V and 5 bases at J, with 11 bases between the two ends. As DNA, the CDR3 is TGTGCCAGCAGCTTAGCCCCCGTGGGCAATGAAAAACTGTTTTTT. Protein product: CASSLAPVGNEKLFF.